The text below deals with one T cell receptor (beta chain). Its antigen is unidentified. These data belong to a study of T cells after yellow fever vaccination. Study results and caveats: Contaminants from the bulk population, in the form of abundant clonotypes, could be found in FACS-sorted repertoires. Overlap between CD4 and CD8 compartments was detected for a small share of clonotypes.

Germline V gene sequence: CDR1 SGHDT, CDR2 YYEEEE. V trimming: 4 bases; J trimming: 10 bases; junction bases outside the gene matches: 8. The CDR3 consists of 15 residues. Each CDR3 protein is one row after TCRdb ran MiXCR on the 5' RACE reads. The sample contains some 120,000 distinct CDR3 sequences, around 15% of which appear only once. The TCR sequence derives from a man between 18 and 35 years old who received the YFV17D yellow fever vaccine. The chain employs TRBV5-6 and TRBJ2-2; 12 bases agree with TRBD1. The specimen comprised CD8+ T cells sorted from PBMCs, sampled 5 days after the yellow fever booster vaccination. The CDR3 bases are TGTGCCAGCAGCGCGGCGGGACAGGGGGCGGAGGAGCTGTTTTTT. As protein: CASSAAGQGAEELFF.